This TCR beta chain was retrieved from a study of beta chain features in type 1 diabetes (dated by TCRdb to 2016 to 2018). Concerning the study at large: Mean age, gender distribution, total cell number and subset yield were not different between patients and healthy donors. A total of roughly 100 million sorted cells were examined across all samples, and the number of cells per subset was strongly correlated with RNA yield. In the study, recently diagnosed type 1 diabetes patients and matched healthy donors were compared on the TCRB repertoires of their sorted circulating CD4+ T cell subsets. Naive and central memory subsets were obtained from all 30 or so donors, but regulatory and stem cell-like memory subsets were isolated from only 8 patients and about 8 healthy donors. The paper as a whole reports these results and caveats: Shorter templates might have been favored by PCR, but patient and control samples were amplified and corrected together, so both groups would have been affected equally by any skew. Because cDNA was sequenced instead of genomic DNA, highly expressing activated cells could be over-represented, though the groups showed no difference in activation or CD3 levels. A moderate but significant shortening of TCRB CDR3 length was observed in type 1 diabetes patients in all four CD4+ subsets. At VDJ recombination sites, type 1 diabetes patients had fewer insertions and more deleted nucleotides, which implies abnormalities in thymic rearrangement. Naive, central memory and regulatory TCRB repertoires appeared to be more similar among patients than among healthy donors. Because the HLA sub-analyses included only small numbers of individuals, any influence of HLA type on TCRB rearrangement was left unresolved.

Based on the germline V gene, the CDR1 and CDR2 sequences are MGHDK and SYGVNS. The CDR3 starts with the cysteine, ends with the phenylalanine, and has 13 residues. Only CDR3 DNA is held: 39 bases, read in frame from base 1. From each donor, a single peripheral blood sample of approximately 110 mL on average was drawn into heparinised tubes. A BD FACSAria II was used to sort naive, central memory, regulatory and stem cell-like memory CD4+ T cells with a panel that included CD45RO, CCR7, CD25, CD127, CD95 and CD27. A purity above 95% was achieved for all sorted populations. PBMCs were isolated right away by Lymphoprep density gradient centrifugation and were stained directly, without culture. So that batch effects would be minimized, each experiment stained and sorted samples in pairs, pairing one healthy donor with one patient. The entire isolated RNA was reverse transcribed using the High Capacity cDNA Reverse Transcription Kit, and thus expressed TCRB transcripts were sequenced. Deep immunoSEQ sequencing was performed on naive, central memory and regulatory T cell samples, with an average of roughly 3.5 million total reads per sample. Sorted cells were lysed in RLT buffer, and RNA was extracted using DNase-treated RNeasy Micro or Mini kits according to cell number. To prevent cross-contamination, every cell subset was processed on its own, while patient and healthy donor samples were processed together. The immunoSEQ multiplex PCR was used to amplify TCRB sequences from cDNA, generating 87-bp fragments that spanned the CDR3 region. Sequencing of the amplicons was done on the Illumina HiSeq platform. From the authors' description of their analysis: Synthetic template baselines were used to correct PCR bias computationally, reads within Hamming distance 2 were collapsed, and singletons that could not be merged were discarded. By aligning reads against IMGT, V, D and J genes, CDR3 length, and insertions or deletions at six rearrangement sites were assigned. Within each subset, clonotype counts were normalized to sorted cell number, and only after that were true diversity and Gini coefficients computed with the tcR R package. The overlap coefficient, calculated on TCRB nucleotide sequences, was used to measure repertoire sharing. As a proxy for the pre-selection repertoire, out-of-frame TCRB sequences from naive cells were analyzed. TCRdb provides this immuneACCESS table in a form limited to in-frame rearrangements. Some clones are lacking; in checked studies, under half of them reflect an unresolved V gene, and why the rest are absent is not known. The V and J calls and clone size were taken over from that table, and D and trimming were inferred from the DNA. The sample profile shows some 500,000 clones; 10% to 12% of them were found once. Approximately 0.05% of the sample is in the top ten clones.

Remarks on this clone: Its antigen has not been determined. Per-base qualities were not stored, and no clone one base away is much larger.

This receptor was identified in a woman aged 18-29 years in good health. Recombination connected TRBV25-1 to TRBJ2-5, with 10 bases aligning to TRBD2. Gene TRBJ2-7 matches the end of the DNA better, so the J call may be wrong. The sample comprised naive CD4+ T cells from blood. The sample's cell subset or site, from its label and the paper: true naive CD4+ T cells. The nucleotides read TGTGCCAGCAGTGCCCTAGCGGGAGACGAGCAGTACTTC. The encoded protein is CASSALAGDEQYF.